The source of this T cell receptor beta chain is a study of T cell responses to AZD1222 COVID-19 vaccine. Study at large: Pooled in the analysis were second doses at about 4 or about 12 weeks. Study-wide results and caveats: AZD1222 recipients seropositive at baseline numbered only 6 or 7.

Details on this clone: The antigen is unknown.

Some clones are missing from TCRdb's copy, which holds only in-frame ones; the method was immunoSEQ multiplex PCR. The data show about 180,000 clones, around nine tenths seen once. The CDR3 spans 14 residues. The V gene's germline CDR1 is SNHLY and CDR2 FYNNEI. V lost 7 bases, J lost 3 bases, and 4 bases stayed unmatched. This sequence joins TRBV2 and TRBJ2-1; 9 bases agree with TRBD2. The receptor was derived from an adult in good health. The source material was peripheral blood, sampled on day 0 of AZD1222 vaccination. The CDR3 nucleotides read TGTGCCAGCATTAGCGGGAGTAGCTACAATGAGCAGTTCTTC. It yields the protein CASISGSSYNEQFF. The entire variable domain, with the rest obtained from reference TRBV2 and TRBJ2-1, is as follows: EPEVTQTPSHQVTQMGQEVILRCVPISNHLYFYWYRQILGQKVEFLVSFYNNEISEKSEIFDDQFSVERPDGSNFTLKIRSTKLEDSAMYFCASISGSSYNEQFFGPGTRLTVL.